The 28 T cell receptor beta chains below were found in one sample sequenced in a study of immune evolution from preneoplasia to lung adenocarcinoma. Profiled with immunoSEQ multiplex PCR; TCRdb holds only in-frame clones, not every one. Here the sample spans 2,500 or so clones, about two fifths being singletons. Sequenced input: FFPE adjacent normal lung tissue. The receptors were sampled from a person between 60 and 79 years old with lung adenocarcinoma.

The J gene is TRBJ2-5, the V gene TRBV29-1; 11 nucleotides agree with TRBD1. J gave up 5 bases and V 6 bases, and 5 bases lay outside the gene matches. This CDR3 spans 13 amino acids. Germline V lookup: CDR1 SQVTM, CDR2 ANQGSEA. The CDR3 region has the DNA TGCAGCGTGGACAGGGGGCGTAGGGAGACCCAGTACTTC. It yields the protein CSVDRGRRETQYF.

The V call is TRBV6-5, the J call TRBJ1-1; maybe TRBD1 (5 bases). V was trimmed by 0 bases and J by 8 bases, leaving 10 bases between them. Germline V gene sequence: CDR1 MNHEY, CDR2 SVGAGI. This CDR3 spans 13 amino acids. The CDR3 DNA reads as TGTGCCAGCAGTTACTCGGCGGGGGGGGAAGCTTTCTTT. Translation gives CASSYSAGGEAFF.

The sample holds a few counts of this clone. The chain employs TRBV15 and TRBJ2-5, with TRBD2 identical over 9 bases. J lost 2 bases, V lost 3 bases, and 7 bases had no gene match. The CDR3 totals 16 residues. Germline CDR1 reads LNHNV; CDR2 reads YYDKDF (reference sequence). This chain's CDR3 is CATSSDSGGLQETQYF. In nucleotides, the CDR3 is TGTGCCACCAGCAGTGATAGCGGGGGCCTACAAGAGACCCAGTACTTC.

This clone has more than one count but fewer than ten. The CDR3 DNA sequence: TGTGCCAGCAGCTTGGAGGACAGGGAAGATACGCAGTATTTT. It encodes CASSLEDREDTQYF. The V and J genes are TRBV5-6 and TRBJ2-3; 8 bases agree with TRBD1. The CDR3 sequence is 14 residues long. The trim removed 0 bases at V and 5 bases at J, leaving 2 bases unmatched. Germline V CDR1 and CDR2: SGHDT, YYEEEE.

This chain connects TRBV9 to TRBJ2-1; D unresolved. This CDR3 comprises 10 residues. The V end was cut by 3 bases, the J end by 10 bases, with 5 bases between. Germline assignment: CDR1 SGDLS and CDR2 YYNGEE. Here the CDR3 reads CASSGPEQFF. DNA of the CDR3: TGTGCCAGCAGCGGGCCCGAGCAGTTCTTC.

The chain has TRBV6-1 and TRBJ2-5; 7 positions agree with TRBD2. Germline-derived CDR1 and CDR2 are MNHNS and SASEGT. The trim removed 0 bases at V and 5 bases at J, leaving 15 bases unmatched. This CDR3 contains 18 residues. CDR3 nucleotides: TGTGCCAGCAGTGAAGCGCTGGGCGGGGGAGCCTTCGGGGAGACCCAGTACTTC. Its protein product is CASSEALGGGAFGETQYF.

This sequence joins TRBV4-2 and TRBJ2-6, with D unclear. Germline V CDR1 and CDR2: LGHNA, YNFKEQ. The V and J ends lost 3 bases and 1 base respectively, with 1 base between them. The CDR3 runs 13 residues. Written as DNA, the CDR3 is TGTGCCAGCAGCCATTCTGGGGCCAACGTCCTGACTTTC. Translation: CASSHSGANVLTF.

The CDR3 loop reads CASRLGPWRGVSEQFF. The CDR3 nucleotides are TGTGCAAGTCGCTTGGGGCCTTGGCGGGGGGTAAGTGAGCAGTTCTTC. The chain couples TRBV12-2 to TRBJ2-1; the table names TRBD2, a call not compared with the DNA. TRBV12-2 is a documented pseudogene. The length of the CDR3 is 16 residues.

The V gene is TRBV9, the J gene TRBJ2-5; D is undetermined. Per germline, CDR1 SGDLS and CDR2 YYNGEE. The V and J ends lost 0 bases and 6 bases respectively, with 15 bases between them. The CDR3 spans 15 residues. The CDR3 nucleotides read TGTGCCAGCAGCGTAGATTCGGGTGGTTTGAAGACCCAGTACTTC. It translates to CASSVDSGGLKTQYF.

This chain connects TRBV9 to TRBJ1-2, with 9 bases aligning to TRBD1. Per the germline V gene, CDR1 is SGDLS and CDR2 is YYNGEE. This CDR3 comprises 12 residues. With V trimmed by 4 bases and J by 8 bases, 3 bases remained unmatched. The CDR3 loop reads CASSMGQGGYTF. CDR3 bases: TGTGCCAGCAGCATGGGACAGGGAGGCTACACCTTC. Supplemented by reference TRBV9 and TRBJ1-2, the full variable domain reads DSGVTQTPKHLITATGQRVTLRCSPRSGDLSVYWYQQSLDQGLQFLIQYYNGEERAKGNILERFSAQQFPDLHSELNLSSLELGDSALYFCASSMGQGGYTFGSGTRLTVV.

Here the CDR3 DNA reads TGTGCCAGCAGCGGGGACAGGGGAGATGAAGCTTTCTTT. This codes for CASSGDRGDEAFF. The V gene is TRBV5-4, the J gene TRBJ1-1, with 10 bases matching TRBD1. This CDR3 spans 13 amino acids. V shed 4 bases and J 7 bases; nucleotides not matched to a gene: 4. CDR1 is SGHNT and CDR2 is YYREEE in the germline V gene (reference sequence).

This clone is large within its sample. This sequence joins TRBV18 and TRBJ2-1; D gene uncertain. The CDR3 contains 14 residues. The germline gives CDR1 KGHSH, CDR2 LQKENI. The V gene lost 3 bases and the J gene lost 8 bases, with 14 bases spanning the gap. CDR3 residues: CASSPSQKNDEQFF. Here the CDR3 DNA reads TGTGCCAGCTCACCGTCCCAAAAGAACGATGAGCAGTTCTTC.

This clone turned up a few times. This chain uses TRBV18 with TRBJ2-5; D unresolved. Germline V gene data show CDR1 as KGHSH and CDR2 as LQKENI. The CDR3 covers 14 residues. Deletions cut 3 bases from V and 5 bases from J, with 13 bases between. CDR3 protein: CASSPRQRGETQYF. The CDR3 DNA reads TGTGCCAGCTCACCGAGGCAGCGAGGCGAGACCCAGTACTTC.

This clone was observed a handful of times. The chain has TRBV4-2 and TRBJ2-7, with D possibly TRBD2 on 5 matching bases. The CDR3 loop spans 15 amino acids. Trimming removed 3 bases at V and 3 bases at J, with 15 bases between. Germline V gene data show CDR1 as LGHNA and CDR2 as YNFKEQ. The CDR3 loop is CASSHPGYSDYEQYF. CDR3 DNA: TGTGCCAGCAGCCACCCTGGGTATAGCGACTACGAGCAGTACTTC.

This clone has more than one count but fewer than ten. The chain uses TRBV7-9 and TRBJ1-2; TRBD1 matches at 7 bases. The CDR3 runs 14 residues. Germline CDR1 SEHNR, CDR2 FQNEAQ (reference sequence). Unmatched junction bases numbered 11, after V lost 6 bases and J lost 7 bases. This CDR3 reads CASRPTGAPVGYTF. In DNA form, the CDR3 reads TGTGCCAGCAGACCTACAGGGGCCCCGGTTGGCTACACCTTC.

By its share, this clone is medium-sized. CDR3 DNA: TGTGCCAGCAGGGGCTATTCTTCCACTGAAGCTTTCTTT. Translation gives CASRGYSSTEAFF. The chain recombines TRBV11-3 with TRBJ1-1; D unresolved. V gave up 6 bases and J gave up 4 bases, with 12 bases separating them. This CDR3 comprises 13 residues. CDR1 is SGHNT and CDR2 is YENEEA in the germline V gene.

The chain employs TRBV15 and TRBJ1-4, with D hard to call. CDR1 is LNHNV and CDR2 is YYDKDF in the germline V gene (reference sequence). The length of the CDR3 is 15 residues. V lost 0 bases to trimming and J lost 7 bases, with 12 bases between them. The CDR3 loop is CATSRDEGSVEKLFF. CDR3 DNA: TGTGCCACCAGCAGAGATGAGGGATCAGTTGAAAAACTGTTTTTT.

This clone turned up a few times. The chain recombines TRBV7-9 with TRBJ2-7; D is unclear. Germline CDR1 SEHNR, CDR2 FQNEAQ (reference sequence). V was clipped by 2 bases and J by 4 bases, with 3 bases between them. This CDR3 spans 11 amino acids. The CDR3 protein is CASSLMYEQYF. The CDR3 nucleotides read TGTGCCAGCAGCTTAATGTACGAGCAGTACTTC.

This clone was counted between two and nine times. The V and J genes are TRBV7-9 and TRBJ2-7, with D uncertain. The germline V gene has CDR1 SEHNR and CDR2 FQNEAQ (reference sequence). The germline V and J ends were trimmed by 4 bases and 3 bases, with 4 bases remaining between them. CDR3 length: 11 amino acids. The CDR3, as DNA: TGTGCCAGCAGCTCCTACTACGAGCAGTACTTC. It translates to CASSSYYEQYF. The whole variable domain, remainder taken from reference TRBV7-9 and TRBJ2-7, is DTGVSQNPRHKITKRGQNVTFRCDPISEHNRLYWYRQTLGQGPEFLTYFQNEAQLEKSRLLSDRFSAERPKGSFSTLEIQRTEQGDSAMYLCASSSYYEQYFGPGTRLTVT.

This clone was counted between two and nine times. The gene calls are TRBV4-1 and TRBJ2-1, with D unresolved. Germline loops: CDR1 MGHRA, CDR2 YSYEKL. V was pared by 7 bases and J by 1 base, with 14 bases between. CDR3 length: 15 amino acids. The chain's CDR3 is CASKRSAESYNEQFF. The CDR3 DNA follows: TGCGCCAGCAAGCGATCGGCGGAGTCCTACAATGAGCAGTTCTTC.

The chain uses TRBV5-1 and TRBJ1-2, with a possible D match to TRBD1 (5 bases). The CDR3 totals 13 residues. Between the trimmed V and J ends, which lost 2 bases and 3 bases, there was a span of 8 bases. Germline CDR1 reads SGHRS; CDR2 reads YFSETQ. The CDR3 region is CASSLGGDYGYTF. In nucleotides, the CDR3 is TGCGCCAGCAGCTTAGGAGGGGACTATGGCTACACCTTC.

The chain is built from TRBV30 and TRBJ1-5; D is unclear. The V end was cut by 3 bases, the J end by 2 bases, with 8 bases between. The CDR3 consists of 13 residues. Germline CDR1 GTSNPN, CDR2 SVGIG (reference sequence). The CDR3 reads CAWRSYGNQPQHF. The CDR3 region has the DNA TGTGCCTGGAGGAGCTACGGCAATCAGCCCCAGCATTTT.

By its share, this clone is medium-sized. The rearrangement uses TRBV20-1 and TRBJ1-2, with a weak D call TRBD1 (5 bases). This CDR3 has 11 residues. Trimming cost V 6 bases and J 8 bases, with 13 bases left between them. Germline-derived CDR1 and CDR2 are DFQATT and SNEGSKA (reference sequence). CDR3 sequence (DNA): TGCAGTGCAGGGACCAGCCGCGGCTACACCTTC. Protein sequence: CSAGTSRGYTF.

The V and J genes are TRBV18 and TRBJ2-3; TRBD2 matches 9 bases. V lost 2 bases, J lost 1 base, and 1 base stayed unmatched. CDR3 length: 15 residues. Looked up from germline, CDR1 is KGHSH and CDR2 is LQKENI. This chain's CDR3 is CASSPRLAGTDTQYF. Here the CDR3 DNA reads TGTGCCAGCTCACCAAGACTAGCGGGCACAGATACGCAGTATTTT.

The genes are TRBV21-1 and TRBJ2-7; TRBD2 reflects the table's D call only, with no check against the DNA. TRBV21-1 is a documented pseudogene. The CDR3 extends over 16 amino acids. The CDR3: CASRLTPGLGTYEQYF. In DNA, the CDR3 is TGTGCCAGCAGATTAACCCCGGGACTAGGAACCTACGAGCAGTACTTC.

This clone was picked up one time. At the DNA level, this CDR3 is encoded by other sequences in the same sample as well. The gene calls are TRBV7-3 and TRBJ1-3; D is ambiguous. CDR3 length: 16 amino acids. Germline V gives CDR1 SGHTA, CDR2 FQGTGA. V was pared by 2 bases and J by 0 bases, with 11 bases between. For the CDR3, the DNA is TGTGCCAGCAGCTTACTGGGCGGCAGCTCTGGAAACACCATATATTTT. It yields the protein CASSLLGGSSGNTIYF.

This clone occurred a few times. The chain combines TRBV7-9 with TRBJ1-1, with D possibly matching TRBD1 (5 bases). With 5 bases removed from V and 11 bases from J, the gap between germline ends came to 12 bases. CDR1 is SEHNR, CDR2 FQNEAQ, per germline (reference sequence). CDR3 length equals 11 residues. The CDR3 DNA reads TGTGCCAGCAGCAACGTCAGGGTGGCTTTCTTT. It encodes CASSNVRVAFF. Full variable domain (outside the CDR3, taken from reference TRBV7-9 and TRBJ1-1): DTGVSQNPRHKITKRGQNVTFRCDPISEHNRLYWYRQTLGQGPEFLTYFQNEAQLEKSRLLSDRFSAERPKGSFSTLEIQRTEQGDSAMYLCASSNVRVAFFGQGTRLTVV.

This chain links TRBV7-6 with TRBJ2-5, with 8 bases aligning to TRBD1. Germline V CDR1 and CDR2: SGHVS, FNYEAQ. V lost 5 bases to trimming and J lost 5 bases; unmatched junction nucleotides: 10. The CDR3 covers 15 residues. The CDR3: CASSQEQGAFETQYF. In DNA form, the CDR3 reads TGTGCCAGCAGCCAGGAGCAGGGGGCGTTTGAGACCCAGTACTTC.